The subject of this entry is one T cell receptor beta chain. The sample contains more than one DNA sequence encoding this CDR3. The sample originates from a study of shared clonotypes between healthy human individuals. TCRdb's table, derived via immunoSEQ multiplex PCR, lists solely in-frame clones and lacks some. The sample records about 1.5 million clones, roughly 96% being singletons. The V gene's germline CDR1 is SGHRS and CDR2 YFSETQ. This CDR3 has 15 amino acids. Trimming at V came to 4 bases and at J to 5 bases, leaving 3 bases not matched to a gene. The chain joins TRBV5-1 to TRBJ2-1; TRBD2 matches at 13 bases. The TCR sequence derives from a man under 40 in good health. Source material: naive CD4+ T cells sorted from blood. The subset is: CD45RA+ positively selected. In nucleotides, the CDR3 is TGCGCCAGCAGCGGGGGGACTAGCGGGAACAATGAGCAGTTCTTC. Translation: CASSGGTSGNNEQFF.